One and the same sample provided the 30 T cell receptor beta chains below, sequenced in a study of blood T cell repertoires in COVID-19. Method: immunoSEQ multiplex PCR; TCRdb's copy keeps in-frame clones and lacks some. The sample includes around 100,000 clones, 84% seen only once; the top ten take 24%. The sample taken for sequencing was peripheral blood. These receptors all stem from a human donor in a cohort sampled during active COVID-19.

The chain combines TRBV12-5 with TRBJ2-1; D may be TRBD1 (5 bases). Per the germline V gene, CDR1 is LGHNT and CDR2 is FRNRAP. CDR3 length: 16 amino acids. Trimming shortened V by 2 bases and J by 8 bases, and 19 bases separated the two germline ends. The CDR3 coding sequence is TGTGCTAGTGGTTTGTCACAAGGGGTCCAGGGCGATGAGCAGTTCTTC. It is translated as CASGLSQGVQGDEQFF.

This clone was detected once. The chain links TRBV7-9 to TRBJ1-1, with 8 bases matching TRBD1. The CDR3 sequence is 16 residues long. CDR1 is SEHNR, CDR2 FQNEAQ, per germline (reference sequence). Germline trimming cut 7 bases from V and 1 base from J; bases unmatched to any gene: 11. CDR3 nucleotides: TGTGCCAGCACCCCGCGGGGACAGGTTGGGAACACTGAAGCTTTCTTT. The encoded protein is CASTPRGQVGNTEAFF. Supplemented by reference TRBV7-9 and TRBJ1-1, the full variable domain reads DTGVSQNPRHKITKRGQNVTFRCDPISEHNRLYWYRQTLGQGPEFLTYFQNEAQLEKSRLLSDRFSAERPKGSFSTLEIQRTEQGDSAMYLCASTPRGQVGNTEAFFGQGTRLTVV.

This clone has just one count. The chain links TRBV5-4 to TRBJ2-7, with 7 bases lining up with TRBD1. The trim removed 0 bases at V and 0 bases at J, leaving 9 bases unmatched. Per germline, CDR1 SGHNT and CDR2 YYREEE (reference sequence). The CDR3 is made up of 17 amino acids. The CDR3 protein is CASSLAGRGKASYEQYF. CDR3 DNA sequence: TGTGCCAGCAGCTTGGCGGGCAGGGGGAAGGCCTCCTACGAGCAGTACTTC.

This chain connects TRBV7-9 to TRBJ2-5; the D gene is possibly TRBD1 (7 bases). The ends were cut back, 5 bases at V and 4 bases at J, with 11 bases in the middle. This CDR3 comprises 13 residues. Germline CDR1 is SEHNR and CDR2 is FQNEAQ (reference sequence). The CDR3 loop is CASSPGGRETQYF. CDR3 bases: TGTGCCAGCAGCCCAGGGGGGAGAGAGACCCAGTACTTC. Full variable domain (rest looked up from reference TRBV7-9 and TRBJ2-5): DTGVSQNPRHKITKRGQNVTFRCDPISEHNRLYWYRQTLGQGPEFLTYFQNEAQLEKSRLLSDRFSAERPKGSFSTLEIQRTEQGDSAMYLCASSPGGRETQYFGPGTRLLVL.

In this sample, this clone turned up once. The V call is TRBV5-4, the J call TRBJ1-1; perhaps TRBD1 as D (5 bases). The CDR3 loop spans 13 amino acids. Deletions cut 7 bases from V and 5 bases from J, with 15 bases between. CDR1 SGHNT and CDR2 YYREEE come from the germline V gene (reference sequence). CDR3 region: CASCYGEGTEAFF. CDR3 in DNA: TGTGCCAGCTGCTATGGGGAGGGGACTGAAGCTTTCTTT.

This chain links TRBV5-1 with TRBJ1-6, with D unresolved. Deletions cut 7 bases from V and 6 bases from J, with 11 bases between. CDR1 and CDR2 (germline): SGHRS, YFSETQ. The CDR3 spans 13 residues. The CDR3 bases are TGCGCCAGCGGCCTAGGTATTAATTCACCCCTCCACTTT. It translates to CASGLGINSPLHF.

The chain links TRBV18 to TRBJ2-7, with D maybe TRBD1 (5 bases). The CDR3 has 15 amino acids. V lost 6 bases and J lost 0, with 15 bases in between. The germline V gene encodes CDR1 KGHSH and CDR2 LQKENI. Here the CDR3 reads CASSKGAGNSYEQYF. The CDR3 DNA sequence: TGTGCCAGCTCCAAAGGAGCAGGGAACTCCTACGAGCAGTACTTC. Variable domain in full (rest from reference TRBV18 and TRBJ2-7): NAGVMQNPRHLVRRRGQEARLRCSPMKGHSHVYWYRQLPEEGLKFMVYLQKENIIDESGMPKERFSAEFPKEGPSILRIQQVVRGDSAAYFCASSKGAGNSYEQYFGPGTRLTVT.

CDR3 sequence: CASSPKVGAGQPQHF. CDR3 nucleotide sequence: TGTGCCAGCTCACCTAAGGTGGGGGCGGGTCAGCCCCAGCATTTT. V usage is TRBV18 and J usage is TRBJ1-5; D might be TRBD1 (6 bases). The V end lost 3 bases, the J end lost 6 bases, and 15 bases lay between the germline ends. The CDR3 length is 15 residues. CDR1 and CDR2 (germline): KGHSH, LQKENI.

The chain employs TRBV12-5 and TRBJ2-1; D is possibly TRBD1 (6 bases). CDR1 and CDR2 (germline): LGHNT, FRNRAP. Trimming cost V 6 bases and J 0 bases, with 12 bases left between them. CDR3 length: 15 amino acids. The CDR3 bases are TGTGCTAGTGGCTCGGGACAAAGCTCCTACAATGAGCAGTTCTTC. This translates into CASGSGQSSYNEQFF.

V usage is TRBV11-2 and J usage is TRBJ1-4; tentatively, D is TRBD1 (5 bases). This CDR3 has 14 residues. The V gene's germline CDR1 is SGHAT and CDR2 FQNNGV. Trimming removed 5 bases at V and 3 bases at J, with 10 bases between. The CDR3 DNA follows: TGTGCCAGCAGCCGGGGGTCGCCTAATGAAAAACTGTTTTTT. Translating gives CASSRGSPNEKLFF.

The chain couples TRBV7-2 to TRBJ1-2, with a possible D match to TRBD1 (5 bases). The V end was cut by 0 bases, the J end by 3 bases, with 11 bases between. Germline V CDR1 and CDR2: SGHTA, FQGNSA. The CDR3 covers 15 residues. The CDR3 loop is CASSLAPTAYYGYTF. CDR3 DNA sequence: TGTGCCAGCAGCTTAGCGCCGACAGCCTACTATGGCTACACCTTC. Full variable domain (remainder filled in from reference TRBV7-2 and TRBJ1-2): GAGVSQSPSNKVTEKGKDVELRCDPISGHTALYWYRQSLGQGLEFLIYFQGNSAPDKSGLPSDRFSAERTGGSVSTLTIQRTQQEDSAVYLCASSLAPTAYYGYTFGSGTRLTVV.

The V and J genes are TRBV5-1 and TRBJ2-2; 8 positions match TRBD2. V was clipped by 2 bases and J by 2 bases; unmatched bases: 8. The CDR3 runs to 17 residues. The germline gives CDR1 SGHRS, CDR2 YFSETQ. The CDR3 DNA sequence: TGCGCCAGCAGCTTAAATGCGGGGGGCCCTAACACCGGGGAGCTGTTTTTT. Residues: CASSLNAGGPNTGELFF. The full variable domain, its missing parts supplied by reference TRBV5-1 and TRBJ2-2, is KAGVTQTPRYLIKTRGQQVTLSCSPISGHRSVSWYQQTPGQGLQFLFEYFSETQRNKGNFPGRFSGRQFSNSRSEMNVSTLELGDSALYLCASSLNAGGPNTGELFFGEGSRLTVL.

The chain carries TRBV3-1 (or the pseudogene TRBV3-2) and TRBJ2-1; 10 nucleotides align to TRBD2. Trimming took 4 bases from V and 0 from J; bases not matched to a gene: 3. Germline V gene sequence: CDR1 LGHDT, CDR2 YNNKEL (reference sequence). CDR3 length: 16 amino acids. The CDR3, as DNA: TGTGCCAGCAGCCGCAGGACTAGCGGCTCCTACAATGAGCAGTTCTTC. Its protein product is CASSRRTSGSYNEQFF.

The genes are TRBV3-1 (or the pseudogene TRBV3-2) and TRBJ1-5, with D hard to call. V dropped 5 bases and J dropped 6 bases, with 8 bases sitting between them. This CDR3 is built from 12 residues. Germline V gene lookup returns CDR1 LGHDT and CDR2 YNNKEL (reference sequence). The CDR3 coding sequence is TGTGCCAGCAGCGGCCTAGGTCAGCCCCAGCATTTT. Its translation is CASSGLGQPQHF.

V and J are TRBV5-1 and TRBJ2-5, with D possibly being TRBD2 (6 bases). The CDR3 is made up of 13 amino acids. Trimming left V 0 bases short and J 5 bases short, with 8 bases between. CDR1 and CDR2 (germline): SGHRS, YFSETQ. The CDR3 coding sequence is TGCGCCAGCAGCTTGGGTGGGAGGGAGACCCAGTACTTC. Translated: CASSLGGRETQYF.

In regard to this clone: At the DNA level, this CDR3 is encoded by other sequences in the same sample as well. The CDR3 DNA reads as TGTGCCAGCAGCTTACAGGGTGATCAGCCCCAGCATTTT. Translation: CASSLQGDQPQHF. J is TRBJ1-5 and V is TRBV7-9; TRBD1 is a possible D gene (5 bases). V lost 2 bases and J lost 5, with 7 bases in between. The CDR3 covers 13 residues. CDR1 and CDR2 from the germline V gene are SEHNR and FQNEAQ (reference sequence).

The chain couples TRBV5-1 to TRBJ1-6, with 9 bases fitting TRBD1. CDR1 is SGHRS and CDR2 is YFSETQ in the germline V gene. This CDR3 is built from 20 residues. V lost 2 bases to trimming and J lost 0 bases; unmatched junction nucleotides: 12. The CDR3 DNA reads TGCGCCAGCAGCTTCGGACAGGGGCTCAGGGTCAGCTCCTATAATTCACCCCTCCACTTT. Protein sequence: CASSFGQGLRVSSYNSPLHF.

CDR3 coding DNA: TGTGCCAGCAGCTTCGGAAGGGGGGGAGCCGCGGCTTTCTTT. It encodes CASSFGRGGAAAFF. The chain combines TRBV11-2 with TRBJ1-1; possible D gene TRBD1, 6 bases. The germline V and J ends were trimmed by 3 bases and 11 bases, with 19 bases remaining between them. Germline CDR1 and CDR2: SGHAT and FQNNGV. The CDR3 runs to 14 residues.

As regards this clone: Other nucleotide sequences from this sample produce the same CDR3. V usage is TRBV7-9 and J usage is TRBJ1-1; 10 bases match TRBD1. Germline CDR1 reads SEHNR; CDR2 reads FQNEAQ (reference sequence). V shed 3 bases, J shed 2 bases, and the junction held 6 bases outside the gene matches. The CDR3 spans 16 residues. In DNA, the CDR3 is TGTGCCAGCAGCTTCTGGACAGGGGGACTAAACACTGAAGCTTTCTTT. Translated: CASSFWTGGLNTEAFF.

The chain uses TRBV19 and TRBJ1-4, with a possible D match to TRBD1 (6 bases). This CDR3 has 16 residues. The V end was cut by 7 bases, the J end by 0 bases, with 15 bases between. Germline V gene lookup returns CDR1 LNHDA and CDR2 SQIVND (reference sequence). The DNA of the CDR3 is TGTGCCAGTACCCACGGACAGACAGCAACTAATGAAAAACTGTTTTTT. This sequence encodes CASTHGQTATNEKLFF.

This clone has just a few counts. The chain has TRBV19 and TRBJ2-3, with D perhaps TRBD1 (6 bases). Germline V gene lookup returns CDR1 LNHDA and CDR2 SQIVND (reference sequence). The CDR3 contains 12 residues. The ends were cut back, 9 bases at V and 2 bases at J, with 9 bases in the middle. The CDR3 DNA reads TGTGCCAGCCAGGGGACCACAGATACGCAGTATTTT. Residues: CASQGTTDTQYF.

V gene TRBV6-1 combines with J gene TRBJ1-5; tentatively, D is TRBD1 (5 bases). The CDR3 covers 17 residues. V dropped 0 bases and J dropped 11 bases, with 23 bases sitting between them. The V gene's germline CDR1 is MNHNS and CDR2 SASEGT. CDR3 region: CASSEALPGLLGFSQHF. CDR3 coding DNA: TGTGCCAGCAGTGAAGCGCTCCCGGGACTCTTAGGATTTTCCCAGCATTTT.

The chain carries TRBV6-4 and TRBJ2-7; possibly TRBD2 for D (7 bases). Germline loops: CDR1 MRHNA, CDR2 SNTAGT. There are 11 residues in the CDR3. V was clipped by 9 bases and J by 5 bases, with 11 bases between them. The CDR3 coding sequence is TGTGCCAGAGGGGGGGTCGACGAGCAGTACTTC. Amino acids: CARGGVDEQYF.

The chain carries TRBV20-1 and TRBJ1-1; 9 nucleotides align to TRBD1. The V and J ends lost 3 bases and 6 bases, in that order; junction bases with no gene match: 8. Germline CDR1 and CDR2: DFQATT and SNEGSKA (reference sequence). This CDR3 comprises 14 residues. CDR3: CSASGNRGPAEAFF. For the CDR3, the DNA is TGCAGTGCTAGTGGTAACAGGGGGCCGGCTGAAGCTTTCTTT.

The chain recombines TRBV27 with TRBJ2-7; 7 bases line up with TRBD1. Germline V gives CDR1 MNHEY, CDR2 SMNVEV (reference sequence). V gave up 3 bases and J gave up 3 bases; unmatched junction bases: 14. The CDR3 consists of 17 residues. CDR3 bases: TGTGCCAGCAGTTTCCCATCGTTTCAGGGGGACCACTACGAGCAGTACTTC. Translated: CASSFPSFQGDHYEQYF.

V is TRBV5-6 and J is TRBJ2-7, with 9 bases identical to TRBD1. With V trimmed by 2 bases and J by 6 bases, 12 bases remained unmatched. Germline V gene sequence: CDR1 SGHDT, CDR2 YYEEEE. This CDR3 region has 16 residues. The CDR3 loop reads CASSLYSGQGVSEQYF. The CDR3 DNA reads TGTGCCAGCAGCTTATACTCGGGACAGGGAGTGAGCGAGCAGTACTTC.

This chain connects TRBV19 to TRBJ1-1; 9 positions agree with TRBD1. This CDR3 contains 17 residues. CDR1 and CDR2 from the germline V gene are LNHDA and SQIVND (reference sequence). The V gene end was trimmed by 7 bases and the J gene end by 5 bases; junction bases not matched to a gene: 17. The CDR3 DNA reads TGTGCCAGTAAATCCTCCTCCGGGACAGGGCAGCGTACTGAAGCTTTCTTT. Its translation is CASKSSSGTGQRTEAFF.

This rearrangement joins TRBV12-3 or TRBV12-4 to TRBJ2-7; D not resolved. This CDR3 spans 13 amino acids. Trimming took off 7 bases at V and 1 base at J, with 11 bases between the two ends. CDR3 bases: TGTGCCAGCACCATACTCGGGTCCTACGAGCAGTACTTC. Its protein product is CASTILGSYEQYF.

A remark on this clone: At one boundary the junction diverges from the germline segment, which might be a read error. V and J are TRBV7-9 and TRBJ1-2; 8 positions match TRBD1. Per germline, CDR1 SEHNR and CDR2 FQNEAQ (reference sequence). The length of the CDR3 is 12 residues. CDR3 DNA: TGTGCCAGCAGCTATTTTCGGGACAGGCCGAAGTTC. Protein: CASSYFRDRPKF.

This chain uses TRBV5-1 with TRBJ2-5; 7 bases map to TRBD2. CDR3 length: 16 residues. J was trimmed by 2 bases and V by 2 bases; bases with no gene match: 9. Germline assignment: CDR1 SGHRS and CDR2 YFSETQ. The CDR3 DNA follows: TGCGCCAGCAGCTTAGTGTGGGCTAGCGGACAAGAGACCCAGTACTTC. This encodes CASSLVWASGQETQYF.